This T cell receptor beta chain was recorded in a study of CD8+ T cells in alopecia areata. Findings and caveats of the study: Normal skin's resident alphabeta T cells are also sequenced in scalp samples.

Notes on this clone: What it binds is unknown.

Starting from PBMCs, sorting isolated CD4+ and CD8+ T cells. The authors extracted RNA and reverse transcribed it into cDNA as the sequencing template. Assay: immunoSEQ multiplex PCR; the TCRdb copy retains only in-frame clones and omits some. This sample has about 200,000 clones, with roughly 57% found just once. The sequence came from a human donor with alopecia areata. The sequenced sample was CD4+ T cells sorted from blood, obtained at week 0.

CDR3 nucleotide sequence: TGTGCCAGTAGTATAGATTCCCCGGGCAGGGGGCCTCAGCCCCAGCATTTT. Amino acids: CASSIDSPGRGPQPQHF. The chain recombines TRBV19 with TRBJ1-5, with TRBD1 matching 8 bases. The CDR3 covers 17 residues. CDR1 is LNHDA and CDR2 is SQIVND in the germline V gene (reference sequence). V shed 0 bases and J 6 bases; nucleotides not matched to a gene: 10.